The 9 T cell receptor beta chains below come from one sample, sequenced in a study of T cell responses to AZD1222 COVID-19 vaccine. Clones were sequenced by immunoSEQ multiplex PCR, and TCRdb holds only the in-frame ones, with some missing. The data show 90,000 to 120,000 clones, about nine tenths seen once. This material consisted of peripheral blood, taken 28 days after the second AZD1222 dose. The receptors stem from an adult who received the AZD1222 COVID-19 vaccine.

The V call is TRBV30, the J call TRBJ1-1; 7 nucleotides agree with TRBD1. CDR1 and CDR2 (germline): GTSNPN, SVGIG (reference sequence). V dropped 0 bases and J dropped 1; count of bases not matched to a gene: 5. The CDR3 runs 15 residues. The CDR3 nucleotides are TGTGCCTGGAGTGTACGAGGGACAGCGAACACTGAAGCTTTCTTT. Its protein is CAWSVRGTANTEAFF.

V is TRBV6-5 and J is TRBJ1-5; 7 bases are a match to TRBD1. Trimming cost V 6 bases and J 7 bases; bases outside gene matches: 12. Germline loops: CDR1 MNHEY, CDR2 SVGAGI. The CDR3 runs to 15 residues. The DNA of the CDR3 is TGTGCCAGCAGCTCAGACAGGGCGTTACTCCAGCCCCAGCATTTT. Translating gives CASSSDRALLQPQHF.

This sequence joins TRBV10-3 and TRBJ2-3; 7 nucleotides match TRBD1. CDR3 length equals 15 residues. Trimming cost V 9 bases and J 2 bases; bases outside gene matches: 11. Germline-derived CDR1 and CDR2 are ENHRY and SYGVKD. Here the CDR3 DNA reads TGTGCCATACAAGCCGGACAGGCGAACACAGATACGCAGTATTTT. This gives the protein CAIQAGQANTDTQYF.

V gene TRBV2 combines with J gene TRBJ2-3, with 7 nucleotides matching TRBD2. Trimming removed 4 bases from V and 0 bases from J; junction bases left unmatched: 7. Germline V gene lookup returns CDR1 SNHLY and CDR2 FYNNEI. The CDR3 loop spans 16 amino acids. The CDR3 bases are TGTGCCAGCAGTGGTGGCGCTAGCGGCAGCACAGATACGCAGTATTTT. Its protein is CASSGGASGSTDTQYF.

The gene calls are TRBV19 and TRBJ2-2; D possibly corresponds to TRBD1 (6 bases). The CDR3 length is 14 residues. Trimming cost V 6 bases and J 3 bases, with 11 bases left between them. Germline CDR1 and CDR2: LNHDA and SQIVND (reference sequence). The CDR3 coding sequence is TGTGCCAGTAGATGGGGGCGCGACACCGGGGAGCTGTTTTTT. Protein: CASRWGRDTGELFF.

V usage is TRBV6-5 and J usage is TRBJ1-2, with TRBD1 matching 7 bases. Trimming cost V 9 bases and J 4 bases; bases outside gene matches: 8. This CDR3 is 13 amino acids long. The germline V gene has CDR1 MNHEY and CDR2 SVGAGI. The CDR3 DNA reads TGTGCCAGTCGACAGGGTCCCCCCTATGGCTACACCTTC. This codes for CASRQGPPYGYTF.

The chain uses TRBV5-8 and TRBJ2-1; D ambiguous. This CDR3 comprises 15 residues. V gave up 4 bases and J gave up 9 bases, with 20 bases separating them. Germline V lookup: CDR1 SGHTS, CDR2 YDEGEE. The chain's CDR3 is CASSPRTRRFGEQFF. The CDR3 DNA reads TGTGCCAGCAGCCCTCGGACCCGCAGGTTCGGTGAGCAGTTCTTC.

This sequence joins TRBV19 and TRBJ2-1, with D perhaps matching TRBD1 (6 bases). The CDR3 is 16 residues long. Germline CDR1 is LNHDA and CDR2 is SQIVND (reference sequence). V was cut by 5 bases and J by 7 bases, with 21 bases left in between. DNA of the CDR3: TGTGCCAGTAGTGCCTGGCCCTCCCCGGGGACAAATGAGCAGTTCTTC. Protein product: CASSAWPSPGTNEQFF.

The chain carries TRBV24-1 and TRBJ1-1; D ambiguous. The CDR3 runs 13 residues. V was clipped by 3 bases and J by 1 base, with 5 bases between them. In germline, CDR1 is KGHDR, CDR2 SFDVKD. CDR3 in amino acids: CATSDGPNTEAFF. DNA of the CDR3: TGTGCCACCAGTGATGGTCCGAACACTGAAGCTTTCTTT.